The T cell receptor (beta chain) described here comes from a study of siplizumab effects on memory and regulatory T cells. General observations from the study: Roughly 80-95% of proliferating CD4+ or CD8+ clones defied assignment to a naive or memory phenotype. Proliferating Tregs from siplizumab cultures lacked functional confirmation of suppression.

Comment on this clone: The antigen is undetermined.

There are 15 residues in the CDR3. Between the trimmed V and J ends, which lost 4 bases and 3 bases, there was a span of 15 bases. Germline CDR1 is SEHNR and CDR2 is FQNEAQ (reference sequence). The repertoire was sequenced with immunoSEQ multiplex PCR; TCRdb's copy has only in-frame clones and lacks some. The table shows fewer than 120,000 clones, with roughly 92% occurring only once. The sequenced sample consisted of CD4+ T cells sorted from blood. The sequence came from a human donor in good health. The chain has TRBV7-9 and TRBJ1-2, with D possibly TRBD1 on 6 matching bases. The CDR3 DNA sequence: TGTGCCAGCAGCTCACAAATCGGGACACACTATGGCTACACCTTC. Translation: CASSSQIGTHYGYTF.